This paragraph covers one T cell receptor beta chain sequence. Its antigen is unidentified. The length of the CDR3 is 17 residues. The V gene's germline CDR1 is SGHRS and CDR2 YFSETQ. With 0 bases clipped from V and 7 bases from J, the junction kept 12 bases outside the gene matches. These data originate in a study of cytomegalovirus exposure and HLA in healthy donors. Study-level points and caveats: Upon later analysis, HLA-associated TCR beta chains proved more clonally expanded than other, equally common chains. An ancestry cluster, one associated with Asian ancestry, reportedly showed fewer N-insertions than the 666-donor mean in a later analysis.

The PCR used 60 Vbeta and 13 Jbeta primers. TCRdb's table, derived via immunoSEQ multiplex PCR, lists solely in-frame clones and lacks some. This sample yields around 82,000 clones, of which around 78% are seen a single time; 5.5% belongs to the top ten. The chain employs TRBV5-1 and TRBJ2-3; 9 nucleotides match TRBD1. What was sequenced was PBMCs. This receptor was identified in a male donor in good health and CMV-seropositive. CDR3 loop: CASSLGGQGLLGYTQYF. The CDR3 DNA reads as TGCGCCAGCAGCTTGGGGGGACAGGGCCTCTTAGGATATACGCAGTATTTT.